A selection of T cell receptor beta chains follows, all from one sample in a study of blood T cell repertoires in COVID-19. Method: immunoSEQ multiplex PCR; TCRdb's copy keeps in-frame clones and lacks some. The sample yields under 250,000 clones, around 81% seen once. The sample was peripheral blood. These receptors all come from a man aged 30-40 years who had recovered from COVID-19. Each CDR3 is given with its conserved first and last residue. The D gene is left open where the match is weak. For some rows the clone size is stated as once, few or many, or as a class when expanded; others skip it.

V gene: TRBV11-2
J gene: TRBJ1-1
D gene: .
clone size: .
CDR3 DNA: TGTGCCACCCGACAGATCAACACTGAAGCTTTCTTT
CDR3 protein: CATRQINTEAFF

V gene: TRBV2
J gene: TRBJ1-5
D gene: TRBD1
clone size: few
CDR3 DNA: TGTGCCAGCAGTGGGGGACAGGGGTTCGGTCAGCCCCAGCATTTT
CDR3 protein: CASSGGQGFGQPQHF

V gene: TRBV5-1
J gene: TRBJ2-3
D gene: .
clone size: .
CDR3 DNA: TGCGCCAGCAGCGTGGGGAACGGCGGGGGCACAGATACGCAGTATTTT
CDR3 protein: CASSVGNGGGTDTQYF

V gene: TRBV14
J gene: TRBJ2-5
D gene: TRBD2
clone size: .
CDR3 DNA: TGTGCCAGCAGCCAATTGGGACTAGCGGGGCCTAGGGAGACCCAGTACTTC
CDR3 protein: CASSQLGLAGPRETQYF

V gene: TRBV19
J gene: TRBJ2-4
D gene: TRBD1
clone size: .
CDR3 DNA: TGTGCCAGTAGTAGACAGGGTTTGAGGAACATTCAGTACTTC
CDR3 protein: CASSRQGLRNIQYF

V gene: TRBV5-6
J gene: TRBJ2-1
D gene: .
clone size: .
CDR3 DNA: TGTGCCAGCAGCTTGTACTCGGTTAGGGGGCAGTTCTTC
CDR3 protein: CASSLYSVRGQFF

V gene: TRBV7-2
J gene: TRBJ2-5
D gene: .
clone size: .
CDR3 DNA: TGTGCCAGCAGCTTAGTTGAGGGAAAAAAGACCCAGTACTTC
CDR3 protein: CASSLVEGKKTQYF

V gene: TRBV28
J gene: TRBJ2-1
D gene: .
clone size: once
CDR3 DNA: TGTGCCAGCAGTCTGCCCTCGGGGGGCAGAATGAATGAGCAGTTCTTC
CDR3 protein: CASSLPSGGRMNEQFF

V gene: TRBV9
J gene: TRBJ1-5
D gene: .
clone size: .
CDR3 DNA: TGTGCCAGCAGCGGAAATACAGGGCTTAATCAGCCCCAGCATTTT
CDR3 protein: CASSGNTGLNQPQHF

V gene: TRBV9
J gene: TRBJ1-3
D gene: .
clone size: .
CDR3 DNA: TGTGCCAGCAGCATCGGGACTCCCCTCACAGACACCATATATTTT
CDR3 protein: CASSIGTPLTDTIYF